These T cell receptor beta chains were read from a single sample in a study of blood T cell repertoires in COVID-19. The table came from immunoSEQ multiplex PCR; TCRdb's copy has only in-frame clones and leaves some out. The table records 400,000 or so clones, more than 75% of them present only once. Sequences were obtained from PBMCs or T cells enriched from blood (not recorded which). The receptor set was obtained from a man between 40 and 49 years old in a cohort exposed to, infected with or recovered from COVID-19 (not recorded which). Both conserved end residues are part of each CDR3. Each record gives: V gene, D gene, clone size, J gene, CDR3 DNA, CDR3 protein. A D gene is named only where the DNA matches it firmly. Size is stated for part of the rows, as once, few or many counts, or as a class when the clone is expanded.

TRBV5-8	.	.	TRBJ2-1	TGTGCCAGCAGCTTGTACAGCTACAATGAGCAGTTCTTC	CASSLYSYNEQFF
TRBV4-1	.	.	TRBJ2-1	TGCGCCAGCAGCCAAGTATTTTGGAGCAACTTCAATGAGCAGTTCTTC	CASSQVFWSNFNEQFF
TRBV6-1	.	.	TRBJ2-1	TGTGCCAGCAGTGAGTCGGCTAGTGCGTACAATGAGCAGTTCTTC	CASSESASAYNEQFF
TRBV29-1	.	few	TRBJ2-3	TGCAGCGTTGATCAGGGGTCAGATACGCAGTATTTT	CSVDQGSDTQYF
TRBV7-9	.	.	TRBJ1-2	TGTGCCAGCAGCTTAGAACTCTATGGCTACACCTTC	CASSLELYGYTF
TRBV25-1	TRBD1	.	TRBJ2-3	TGTGCCAGCACCCGGGACAGGGGCGATACGCAGTATTTT	CASTRDRGDTQYF
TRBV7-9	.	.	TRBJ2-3	TGTGCCAGCAGCCCCCTACGGGAGAACACAGATACGCAGTATTTT	CASSPLRENTDTQYF
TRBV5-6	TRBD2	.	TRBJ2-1	TGTGCCAGCAGCTTGGCCTTCTCACTTCTGGCGGGAGGGAATGAGCAGTTCTTC	CASSLAFSLLAGGNEQFF
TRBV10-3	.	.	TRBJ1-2	TGTGCCATCAGTGAGACAGCTGACTATGGCTACACCTTC	CAISETADYGYTF
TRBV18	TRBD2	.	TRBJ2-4	TGTGCCAGCTCAGACCTAGCGGGAGAAAACATTCAGTACTTC	CASSDLAGENIQYF
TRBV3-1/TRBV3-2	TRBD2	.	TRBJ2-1	TGTGCCACCGGGACTAGCGACTACAATGAGCAGTTCTTC	CATGTSDYNEQFF
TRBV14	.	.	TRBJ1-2	TGTGCCAGCAGCCGCGATCGGGTCGCGGGAGAAGGCTACACCTTC	CASSRDRVAGEGYTF
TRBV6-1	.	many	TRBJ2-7	TGTGCCAGCAGTGACAGGCGAGACGGCTCCTACGAGCAGTACTTC	CASSDRRDGSYEQYF
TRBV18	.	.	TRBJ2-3	TGTGCCAGCTCACCACCGGCTTACCTCAAAGGGGCAGATACGCAGTATTTT	CASSPPAYLKGADTQYF
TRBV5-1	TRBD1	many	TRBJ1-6	TGCGCCAGCAGCCCGGGACAGGGGATAGGTTCACCCCTCCACTTT	CASSPGQGIGSPLHF
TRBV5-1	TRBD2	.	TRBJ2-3	TGCGCCAGCAGCTTGCGGACTAGCGGGCCCACAGATACGCAGTATTTT	CASSLRTSGPTDTQYF
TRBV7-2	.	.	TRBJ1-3	TGTGCCAGCAGCAGTGGCGGCTCTGGAAACACCATATATTTT	CASSSGGSGNTIYF
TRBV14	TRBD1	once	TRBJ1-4	TGTGCCAGCAGCCAAGCCGACAGGGTGCCGGAAAAACTGTTTTTT	CASSQADRVPEKLFF
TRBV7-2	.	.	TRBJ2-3	TGTGCCAGCTCCACCCGTGCAGGGTTCACAGATACGCAGTATTTT	CASSTRAGFTDTQYF
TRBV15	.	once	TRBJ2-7	TGTGCCACCAGCAGAGATCGTTGGGGGCCAAGCTCCTACGAGCAGTACTTC	CATSRDRWGPSSYEQYF
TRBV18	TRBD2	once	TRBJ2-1	TGTGCCAGCTCACCCCTAGCGGGAGACTACAATGAGCAGTTCTTC	CASSPLAGDYNEQFF
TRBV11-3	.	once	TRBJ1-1	TGTGCCAGCAGCTTATCGGGGGGGTACACTGAAGCTTTCTTT	CASSLSGGYTEAFF
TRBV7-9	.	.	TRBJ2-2	TGTGCCAGCAGCGCCTCCGGGGGCGGGGGGAACACCGGGGAGCTGTTTTTT	CASSASGGGGNTGELFF
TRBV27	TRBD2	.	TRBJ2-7	TGTGCCAGCAGTTTACTGGTCGGGGGGAGAGTTTACGAGCAGTACTTC	CASSLLVGGRVYEQYF
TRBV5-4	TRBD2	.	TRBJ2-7	TGTGCCAGCAGCTTGAAGGCTAGCGGGACGAGCTCCTACGAGCAGTACTTC	CASSLKASGTSSYEQYF
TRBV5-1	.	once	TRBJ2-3	TGCGCCAGCAGTTTTAGCAGCGATACGCAGTATTTT	CASSFSSDTQYF
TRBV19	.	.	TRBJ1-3	TGTGCCAGTAGTATAGAACTCCCGTCGGACACCTCTGGAAACACCATATATTTT	CASSIELPSDTSGNTIYF
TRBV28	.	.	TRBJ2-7	TGTGCCAGCAGTTTACAGACACCGCACGAGCAGTACTTC	CASSLQTPHEQYF
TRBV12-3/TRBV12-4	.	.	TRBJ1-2	TGTGCCAGTAGGAGCGACGGGAACTATGGCTACACCTTC	CASRSDGNYGYTF
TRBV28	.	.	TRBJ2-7	TGTGCCAGCAGATCGCACCAGACAGGATCCTACGAGCAGTACTTC	CASRSHQTGSYEQYF
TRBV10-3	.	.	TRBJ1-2	TGTGCCATCAGTGAGGGCAGCTATGGCTACACCTTC	CAISEGSYGYTF
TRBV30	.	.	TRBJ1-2	TGTGCCTGGAGTGTCACAGGCGCCGGGAACTATGGCTACACCTTC	CAWSVTGAGNYGYTF
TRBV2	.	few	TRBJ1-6	TGTGCCAGCAGTGGAGAGACAGGTGATAATTCACCCCTCCACTTT	CASSGETGDNSPLHF
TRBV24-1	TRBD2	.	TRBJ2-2	TGTGCCACCAGTGATCGGGAGGTTGTCACCGGGGAGCTGTTTTTT	CATSDREVVTGELFF
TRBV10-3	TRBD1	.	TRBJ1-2	TGTGCCATCAGTTCGACAGGGGATGGCTACACCTTC	CAISSTGDGYTF
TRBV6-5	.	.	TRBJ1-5	TGTGCCGGGCGGACACTTATCGGACAGCCCCAGCATTTT	CAGRTLIGQPQHF
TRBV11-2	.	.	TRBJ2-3	TGTGCCAGCAGCTTACAAAAAGGGCAGGGAGATACGCAGTATTTT	CASSLQKGQGDTQYF
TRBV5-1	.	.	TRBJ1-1	TGCGCCAGCAGCCCGGGAGGGGCGAACACTGAAGCTTTCTTT	CASSPGGANTEAFF
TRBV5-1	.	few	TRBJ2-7	TGCGCCAGCAGCCCTACCCTTCACGAGCAGTACTTC	CASSPTLHEQYF
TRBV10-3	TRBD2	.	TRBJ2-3	TGTGCCATCAGTGACGGGACTAGCGGGAGAAAAGATACGCAGTATTTT	CAISDGTSGRKDTQYF
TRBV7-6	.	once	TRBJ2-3	TGTGCCAGCAGCCTGCGGGATCTAACAGATACGCAGTATTTT	CASSLRDLTDTQYF
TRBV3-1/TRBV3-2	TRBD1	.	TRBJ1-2	TGTGCCAGCAGTCCCGGGACAGCATTGGGCTACACCTTC	CASSPGTALGYTF
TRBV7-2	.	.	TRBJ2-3	TGTGCCAGCAGCCGTCCTAGCACAGATACGCAGTATTTT	CASSRPSTDTQYF
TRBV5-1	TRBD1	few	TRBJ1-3	TGCGCCAGCAGCCCAGGGACAGGAGGCAACACCATATATTTT	CASSPGTGGNTIYF
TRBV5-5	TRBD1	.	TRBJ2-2	TGTGCCAGCAGCTTGAAGGGGACAGCTAACACCGGGGAGCTGTTTTTT	CASSLKGTANTGELFF
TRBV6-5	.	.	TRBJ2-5	TGTGCCAGCAGTTACGGTCAGGGCTCAGAGACCCAGTACTTC	CASSYGQGSETQYF
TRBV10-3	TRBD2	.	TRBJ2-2	TGTGCCATCAGTGGCATAGCGGGAGGGCCGGACACCGGGGAGCTGTTTTTT	CAISGIAGGPDTGELFF
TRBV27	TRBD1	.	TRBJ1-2	TGTGCCAGCAGTTCTACAGGGGTACGGGGCAACTATGGCTACACCTTC	CASSSTGVRGNYGYTF
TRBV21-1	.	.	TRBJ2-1	TGTGCCAGCGCGACCGGGCTAGCGGGAGGATTCTCCTACAATGAGCAGTTCTTC	CASATGLAGGFSYNEQFF
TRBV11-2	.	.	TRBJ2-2	TGTGCCAGCAGCAATAGACAGGCTCGGAACACCGGGGAGCTGTTTTTT	CASSNRQARNTGELFF
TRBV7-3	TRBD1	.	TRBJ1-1	TGTGCCAGCAACGAGTCGGGGACAGGGGTCTTGGAATCTTTCTTT	CASNESGTGVLESFF
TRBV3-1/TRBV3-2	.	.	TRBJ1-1	TGTGCCAGCAGCTCAGGGGTAATGAACACTGAAGCTTTCTTT	CASSSGVMNTEAFF
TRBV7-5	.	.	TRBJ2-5	TGTGTCAGAAGCTCCAGACTAGCCAGGGCCCAGTACTTC	CVRSSRLARAQYF
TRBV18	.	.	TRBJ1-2	TGTGCCAGCTCACCACAAGGTGCGGAGGGCTACACCTTC	CASSPQGAEGYTF